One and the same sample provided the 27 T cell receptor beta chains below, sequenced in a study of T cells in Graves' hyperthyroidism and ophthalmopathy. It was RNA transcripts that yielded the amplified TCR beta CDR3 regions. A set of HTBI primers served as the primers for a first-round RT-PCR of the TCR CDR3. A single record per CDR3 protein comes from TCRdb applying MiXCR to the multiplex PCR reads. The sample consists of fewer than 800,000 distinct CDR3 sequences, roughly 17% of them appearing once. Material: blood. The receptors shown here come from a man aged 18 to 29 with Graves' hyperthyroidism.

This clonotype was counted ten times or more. CDR3 sequence (DNA): TGTGCCAGTCAAAGAACCCAGGGGTCCGAGCAGTACTTC. Translated, it gives CASQRTQGSEQYF. The chain combines TRBV2 with TRBJ2-7; D is perhaps TRBD1 (6 bases). V lost 9 bases and J 6 bases, leaving 18 bases between the germline ends. CDR1 and CDR2 (germline): SNHLY, FYNNEI. The CDR3 consists of 13 residues.

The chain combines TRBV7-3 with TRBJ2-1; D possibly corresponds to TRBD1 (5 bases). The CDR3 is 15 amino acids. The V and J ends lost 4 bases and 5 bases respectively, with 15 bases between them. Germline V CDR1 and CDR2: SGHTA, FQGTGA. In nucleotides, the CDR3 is TGTGCCAGCAGCTCGAACGGCAGGGATGACAATGAGCAGTTCTTC. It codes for CASSSNGRDDNEQFF.

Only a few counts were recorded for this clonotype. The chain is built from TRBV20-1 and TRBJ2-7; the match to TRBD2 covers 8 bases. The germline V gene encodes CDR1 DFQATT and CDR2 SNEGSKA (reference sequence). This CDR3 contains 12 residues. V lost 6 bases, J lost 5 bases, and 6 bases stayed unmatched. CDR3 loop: CSAREGRNEQYF. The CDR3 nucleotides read TGCAGTGCACGGGAGGGCCGCAACGAGCAGTACTTC.

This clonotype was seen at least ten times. CDR3 sequence reads: CASSWTGGGSEAFF. DNA for the CDR3: TGTGCCAGCAGTTGGACAGGGGGCGGTTCTGAAGCTTTCTTT. The chain is built from TRBV2 and TRBJ1-1; 11 bases are a match to TRBD1. After removal of 5 bases from V and 6 bases from J, the junction contained 5 bases not matched to a gene. Germline assignment: CDR1 SNHLY and CDR2 FYNNEI. The CDR3 length is 14 residues. Together with reference TRBV2 and TRBJ1-1, the CDR3 gives the full variable domain: EPEVTQTPSHQVTQMGQEVILRCVPISNHLYFYWYRQILGQKVEFLVSFYNNEISEKSEIFDDQFSVERPDGSNFTLKIRSTKLEDSAMYFCASSWTGGGSEAFFGQGTRLTVV.

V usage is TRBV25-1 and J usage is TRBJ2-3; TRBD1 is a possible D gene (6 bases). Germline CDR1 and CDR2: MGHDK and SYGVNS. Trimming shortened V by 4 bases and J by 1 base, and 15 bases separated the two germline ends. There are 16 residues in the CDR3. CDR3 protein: CASSAWGPGGTDTQYF. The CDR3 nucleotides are TGTGCCAGCAGTGCCTGGGGGCCAGGTGGCACAGATACGCAGTATTTT. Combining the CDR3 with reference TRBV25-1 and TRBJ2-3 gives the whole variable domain EADIYQTPRYLVIGTGKKITLECSQTMGHDKMYWYQQDPGMELHLIHYSYGVNSTEKGDLSSESTVSRIRTEHFPLTLESARPSHTSQYLCASSAWGPGGTDTQYFGPGTRLTVL.

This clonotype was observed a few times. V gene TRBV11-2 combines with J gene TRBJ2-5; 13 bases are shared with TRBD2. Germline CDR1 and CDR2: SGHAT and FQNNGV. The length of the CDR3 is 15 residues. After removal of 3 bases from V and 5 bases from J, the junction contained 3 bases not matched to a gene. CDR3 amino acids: CASSLTSGRWETQYF. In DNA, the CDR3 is TGTGCCAGCAGCTTGACTAGCGGGAGGTGGGAGACCCAGTACTTC. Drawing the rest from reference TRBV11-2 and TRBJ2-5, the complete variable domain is EAGVAQSPRYKIIEKRQSVAFWCNPISGHATLYWYQQILGQGPKLLIQFQNNGVVDDSQLPKDRFSAERLKGVDSTLKIQPAKLEDSAVYLCASSLTSGRWETQYFGPGTRLLVL.

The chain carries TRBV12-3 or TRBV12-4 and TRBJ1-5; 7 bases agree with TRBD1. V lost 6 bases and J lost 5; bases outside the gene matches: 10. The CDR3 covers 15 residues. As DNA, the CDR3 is TGTGCCAGCAGCTCCACCCGACAGGGCTATCAGCCCCAGCATTTT. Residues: CASSSTRQGYQPQHF.

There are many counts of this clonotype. The DNA of the CDR3 is TGTGCCACCAGTGATATGTCGGGGACTTCCGTAAATGAGCAGTTCTTC. Translation gives CATSDMSGTSVNEQFF. The chain joins TRBV24-1 to TRBJ2-1, with D tentatively TRBD2 (6 bases). This CDR3 has 16 residues. V shed 3 bases and J shed 7 bases, with 18 bases lying between them. Germline V lookup: CDR1 KGHDR, CDR2 SFDVKD.

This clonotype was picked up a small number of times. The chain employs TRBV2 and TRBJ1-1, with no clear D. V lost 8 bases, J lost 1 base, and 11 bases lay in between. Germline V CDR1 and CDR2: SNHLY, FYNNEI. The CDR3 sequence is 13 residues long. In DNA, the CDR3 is TGTGCCAGCTTGAGGGTTGGGAACACTGAAGCTTTCTTT. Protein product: CASLRVGNTEAFF. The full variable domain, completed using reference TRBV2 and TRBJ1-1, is EPEVTQTPSHQVTQMGQEVILRCVPISNHLYFYWYRQILGQKVEFLVSFYNNEISEKSEIFDDQFSVERPDGSNFTLKIRSTKLEDSAMYFCASLRVGNTEAFFGQGTRLTVV.

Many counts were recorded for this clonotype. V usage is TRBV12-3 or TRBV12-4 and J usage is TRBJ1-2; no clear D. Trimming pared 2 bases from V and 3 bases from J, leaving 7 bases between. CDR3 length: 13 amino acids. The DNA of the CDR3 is TGTGCCAGCAGTTTAAGGCGTGACTATGGCTACACCTTC. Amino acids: CASSLRRDYGYTF.

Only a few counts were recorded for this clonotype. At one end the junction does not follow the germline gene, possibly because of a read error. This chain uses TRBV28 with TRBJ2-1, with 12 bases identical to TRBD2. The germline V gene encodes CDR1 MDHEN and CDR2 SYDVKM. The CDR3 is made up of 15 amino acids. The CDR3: CASSSLAGGLNEQLF. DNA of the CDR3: TGTGCCAGCAGTTCGCTAGCGGGAGGGCTTAATGAGCAGCTCTTC.

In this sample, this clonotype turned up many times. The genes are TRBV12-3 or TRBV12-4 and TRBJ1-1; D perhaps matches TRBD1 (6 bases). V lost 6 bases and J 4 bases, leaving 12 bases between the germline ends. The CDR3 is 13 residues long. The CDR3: CASRRGGTTEAFF. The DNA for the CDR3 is TGTGCCAGCAGGAGGGGGGGGACCACTGAAGCTTTCTTT.

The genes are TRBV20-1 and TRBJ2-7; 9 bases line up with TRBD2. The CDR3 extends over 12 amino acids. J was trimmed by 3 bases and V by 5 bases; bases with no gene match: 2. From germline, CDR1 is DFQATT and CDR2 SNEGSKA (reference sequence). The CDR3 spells CSAEREVYEQYF. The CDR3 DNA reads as TGCAGTGCTGAGCGGGAGGTCTACGAGCAGTACTTC.

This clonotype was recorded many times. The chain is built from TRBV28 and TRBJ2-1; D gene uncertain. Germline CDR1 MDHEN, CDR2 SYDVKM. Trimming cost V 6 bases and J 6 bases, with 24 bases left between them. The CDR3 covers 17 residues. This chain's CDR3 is CASRWGRRVGASNEQFF. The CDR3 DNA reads TGTGCCAGCAGGTGGGGTCGCCGGGTCGGAGCATCCAATGAGCAGTTCTTC.

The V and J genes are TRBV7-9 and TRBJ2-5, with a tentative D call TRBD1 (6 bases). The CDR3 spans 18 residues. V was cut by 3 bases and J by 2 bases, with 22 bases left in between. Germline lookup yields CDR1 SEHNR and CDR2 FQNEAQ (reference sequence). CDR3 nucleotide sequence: TGTGCCAGCAGCTTGCCAGGGGCCGCGGGCACCTCACAAGAGACCCAGTACTTC. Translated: CASSLPGAAGTSQETQYF.

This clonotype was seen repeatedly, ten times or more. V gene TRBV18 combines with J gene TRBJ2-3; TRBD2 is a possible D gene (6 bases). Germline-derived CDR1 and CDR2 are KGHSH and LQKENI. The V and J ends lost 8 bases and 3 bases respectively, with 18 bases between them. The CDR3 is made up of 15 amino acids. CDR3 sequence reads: CASDKTSLLTDTQYF. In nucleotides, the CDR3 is TGTGCCAGCGACAAAACTAGCCTGTTGACAGATACGCAGTATTTT.

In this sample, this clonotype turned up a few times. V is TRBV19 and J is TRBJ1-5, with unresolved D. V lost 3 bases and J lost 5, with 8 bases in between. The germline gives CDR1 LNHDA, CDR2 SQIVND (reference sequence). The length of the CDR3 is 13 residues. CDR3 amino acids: CASSMNRDQPQHF. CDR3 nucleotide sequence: TGTGCCAGTAGTATGAACCGGGATCAGCCCCAGCATTTT.

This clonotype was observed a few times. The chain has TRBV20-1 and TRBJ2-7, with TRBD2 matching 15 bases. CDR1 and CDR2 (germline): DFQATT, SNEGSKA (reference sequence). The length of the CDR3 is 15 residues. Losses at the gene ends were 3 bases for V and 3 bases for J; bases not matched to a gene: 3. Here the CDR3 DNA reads TGCAGTGCTAGTCCGGGACTAGCGGGAGGCTACGAGCAGTACTTC. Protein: CSASPGLAGGYEQYF.

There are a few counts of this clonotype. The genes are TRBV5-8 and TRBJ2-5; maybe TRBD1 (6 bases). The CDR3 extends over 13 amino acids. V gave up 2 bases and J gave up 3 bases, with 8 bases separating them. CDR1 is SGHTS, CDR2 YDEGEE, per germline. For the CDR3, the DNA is TGTGCCAGCAGCTTTAACAGGGAAGAGACCCAGTACTTC. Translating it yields CASSFNREETQYF.

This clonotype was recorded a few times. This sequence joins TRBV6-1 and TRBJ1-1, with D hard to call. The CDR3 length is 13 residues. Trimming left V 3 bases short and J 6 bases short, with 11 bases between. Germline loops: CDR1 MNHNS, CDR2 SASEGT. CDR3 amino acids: CASSEGKRAEAFF. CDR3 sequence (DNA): TGTGCCAGCAGTGAGGGGAAAAGGGCTGAAGCTTTCTTT.

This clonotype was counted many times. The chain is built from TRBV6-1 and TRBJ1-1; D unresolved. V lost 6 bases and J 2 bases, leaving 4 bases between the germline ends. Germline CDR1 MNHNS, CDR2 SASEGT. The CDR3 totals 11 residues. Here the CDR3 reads CASRRNTEAFF. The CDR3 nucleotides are TGTGCCAGCAGACGCAACACTGAAGCTTTCTTT.

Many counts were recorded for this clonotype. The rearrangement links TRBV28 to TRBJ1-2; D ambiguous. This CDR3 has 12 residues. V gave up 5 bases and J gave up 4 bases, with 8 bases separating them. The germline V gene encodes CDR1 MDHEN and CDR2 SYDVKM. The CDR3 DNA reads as TGTGCCAGCAGTATTACGGTCTATGGCTACACCTTC. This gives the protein CASSITVYGYTF.

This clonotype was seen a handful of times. The CDR3 region has the DNA TGTGCCAGCAGCTCCCGGGAGGATGGATATGGCTACACCTTC. It yields the protein CASSSREDGYGYTF. The V gene is TRBV7-8, the J gene TRBJ1-2; D is undetermined. The V gene's germline CDR1 is SGHVS and CDR2 FQNEAQ. The germline V and J ends were trimmed by 4 bases and 5 bases, with 14 bases remaining between them. The CDR3 totals 14 residues.

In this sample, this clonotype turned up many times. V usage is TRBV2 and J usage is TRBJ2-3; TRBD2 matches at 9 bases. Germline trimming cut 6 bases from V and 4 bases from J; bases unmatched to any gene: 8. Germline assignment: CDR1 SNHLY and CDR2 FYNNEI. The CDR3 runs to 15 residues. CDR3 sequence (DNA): TGTGCCAGCAGCCTTAGCGGGAGTAGCGCAGATACGCAGTATTTT. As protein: CASSLSGSSADTQYF.

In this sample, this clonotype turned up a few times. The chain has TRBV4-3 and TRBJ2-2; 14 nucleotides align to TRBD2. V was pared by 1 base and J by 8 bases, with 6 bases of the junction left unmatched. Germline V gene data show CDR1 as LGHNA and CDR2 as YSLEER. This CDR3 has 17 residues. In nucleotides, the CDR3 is TGCGCCAGCAGCCAAGCCCCGGGGACTAGCGGGAGAGGGGAGCTGTTTTTT. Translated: CASSQAPGTSGRGELFF.

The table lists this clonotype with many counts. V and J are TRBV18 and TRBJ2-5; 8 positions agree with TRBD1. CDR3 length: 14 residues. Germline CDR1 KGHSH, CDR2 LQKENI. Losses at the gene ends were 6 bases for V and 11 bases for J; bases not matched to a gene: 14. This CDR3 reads CASSPAWDRRGQYF. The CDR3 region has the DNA TGTGCCAGCTCCCCCGCCTGGGACAGGAGGGGTCAGTACTTC.

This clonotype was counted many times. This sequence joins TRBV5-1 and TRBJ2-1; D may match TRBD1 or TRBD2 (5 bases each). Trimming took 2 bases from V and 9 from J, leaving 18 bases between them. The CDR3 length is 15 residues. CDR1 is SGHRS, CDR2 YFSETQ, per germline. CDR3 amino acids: CASSLTGSPGGEQFF. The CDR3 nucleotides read TGCGCCAGCAGCTTAACGGGTTCCCCTGGGGGTGAGCAGTTCTTC.